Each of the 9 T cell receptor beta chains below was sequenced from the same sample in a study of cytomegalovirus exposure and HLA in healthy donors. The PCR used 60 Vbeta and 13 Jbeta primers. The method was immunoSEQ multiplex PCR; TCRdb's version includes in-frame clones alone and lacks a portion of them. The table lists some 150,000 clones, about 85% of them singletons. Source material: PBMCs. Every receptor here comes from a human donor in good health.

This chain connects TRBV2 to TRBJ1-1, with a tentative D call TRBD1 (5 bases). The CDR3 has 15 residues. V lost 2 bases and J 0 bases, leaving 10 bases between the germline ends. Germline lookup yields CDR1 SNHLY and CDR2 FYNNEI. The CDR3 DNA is TGTGCCAGCAGTGAACAGGGAACAATGAACACTGAAGCTTTCTTT. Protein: CASSEQGTMNTEAFF. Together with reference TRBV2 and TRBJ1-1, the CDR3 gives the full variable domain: EPEVTQTPSHQVTQMGQEVILRCVPISNHLYFYWYRQILGQKVEFLVSFYNNEISEKSEIFDDQFSVERPDGSNFTLKIRSTKLEDSAMYFCASSEQGTMNTEAFFGQGTRLTVV.

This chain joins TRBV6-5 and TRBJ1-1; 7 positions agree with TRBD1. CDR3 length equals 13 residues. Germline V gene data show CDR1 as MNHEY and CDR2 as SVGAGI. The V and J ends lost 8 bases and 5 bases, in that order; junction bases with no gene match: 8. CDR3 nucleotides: TGTGCCAGCCAGGGGGTGGCAGGGACTGAAGCTTTCTTT. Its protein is CASQGVAGTEAFF.

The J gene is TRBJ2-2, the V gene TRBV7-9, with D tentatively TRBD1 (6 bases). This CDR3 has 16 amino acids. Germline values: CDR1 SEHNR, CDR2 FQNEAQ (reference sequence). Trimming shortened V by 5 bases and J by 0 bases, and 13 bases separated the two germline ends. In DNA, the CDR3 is TGTGCCAGCAGCCAACAAACAGGGACGAACACCGGGGAGCTGTTTTTT. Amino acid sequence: CASSQQTGTNTGELFF.

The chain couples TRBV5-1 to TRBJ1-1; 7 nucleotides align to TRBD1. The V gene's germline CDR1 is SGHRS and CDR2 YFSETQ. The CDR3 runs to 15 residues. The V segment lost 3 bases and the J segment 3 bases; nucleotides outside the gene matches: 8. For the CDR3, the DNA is TGCGCCAGCAGCTCCACAGGGGTGGTGGACACTGAAGCTTTCTTT. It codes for CASSSTGVVDTEAFF.

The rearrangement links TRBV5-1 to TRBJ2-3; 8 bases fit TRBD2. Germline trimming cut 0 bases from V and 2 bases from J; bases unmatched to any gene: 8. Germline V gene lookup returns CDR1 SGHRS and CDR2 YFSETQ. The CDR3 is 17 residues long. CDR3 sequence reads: CASSLAEAGGLTDTQYF. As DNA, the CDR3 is TGCGCCAGCAGCTTGGCAGAGGCGGGAGGACTCACAGATACGCAGTATTTT.

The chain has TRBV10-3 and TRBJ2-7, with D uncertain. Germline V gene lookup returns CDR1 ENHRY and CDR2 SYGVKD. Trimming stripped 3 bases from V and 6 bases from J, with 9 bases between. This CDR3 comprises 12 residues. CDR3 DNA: TGTGCCATCAGTGACCCTGTAATCGAGCAGTACTTC. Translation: CAISDPVIEQYF.

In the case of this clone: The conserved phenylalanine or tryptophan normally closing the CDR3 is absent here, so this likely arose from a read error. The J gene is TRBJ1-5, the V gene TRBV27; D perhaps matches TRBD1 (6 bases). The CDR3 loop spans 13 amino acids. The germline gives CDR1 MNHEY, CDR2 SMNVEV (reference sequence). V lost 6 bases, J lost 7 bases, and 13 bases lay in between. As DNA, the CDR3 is TGTGCCAGCAGCCCTCTTACAGGGCAGCCCCAGCATCTT. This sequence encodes CASSPLTGQPQHL.

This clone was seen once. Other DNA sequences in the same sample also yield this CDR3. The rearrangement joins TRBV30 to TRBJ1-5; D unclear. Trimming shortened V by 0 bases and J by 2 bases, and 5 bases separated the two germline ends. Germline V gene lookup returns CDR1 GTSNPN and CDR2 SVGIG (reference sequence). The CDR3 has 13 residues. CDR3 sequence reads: CAWSVGGNQPQHF. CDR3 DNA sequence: TGTGCCTGGAGTGTGGGAGGCAATCAGCCCCAGCATTTT.

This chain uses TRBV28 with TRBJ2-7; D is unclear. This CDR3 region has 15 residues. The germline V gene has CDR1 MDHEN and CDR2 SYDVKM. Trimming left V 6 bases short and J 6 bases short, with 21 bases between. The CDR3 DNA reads TGTGCCAGCAGCCACGGTAACGAGGTTTCTGGCGAGCAGTACTTC. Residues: CASSHGNEVSGEQYF.